This is a list of T cell receptor beta chains from one sample in a study of cytomegalovirus exposure and HLA in healthy donors. Assay used: immunoSEQ multiplex PCR; TCRdb lists only in-frame clones, some missing. The table lists some 150,000 clones, 82% of them singletons, with about 10% in the top ten. The sequencing input was PBMCs. Receptors originate from a man between 50 and 59 years old in good health and CMV-seropositive. Both conserved end residues are part of each CDR3.

CASSGGTGPFYEQYF | TRBV18
CASSLSGQREQYF | TRBV28
CASSQDPGLGYGYTF | TRBV4-3
CASSLTGDTEAFF | TRBV18
CASKWDREVMNTEAFF | TRBV7-2
CASSYIGGTGEETQYF | TRBV6-5
CASSLANYEQYF | TRBV5-6
CASSLVADGTDTQYF | TRBV7-2
CASSAGTGVGGYTF | TRBV28
CASSFAIAGLETQYF | TRBV7-7
CAISETSGSSYNEQFF | TRBV10-3
CASSTRVPPYEQYF | TRBV5-1
CASSPTGYSNQPQHF | TRBV6-5
CAISGQGSSNEQFF | TRBV10-3
CASSLGVPNYGYTF | TRBV5-1
CASSAGLAGVSYEQYF | TRBV6-1
CASSVGSRENTGELFF | TRBV9
CASEGPTGANVLTF | TRBV28
CAWSLGQGNSPLHF | TRBV30
CASSRGGEQYF | TRBV11-2
CATRPGGNKNIQYF | TRBV19
CASSLLMNTEAFF | TRBV6-5